This T cell receptor (beta chain) was identified in a study of neurological immune-mediated disorders. The CDR3 length is 16 residues. V lost 2 bases and J lost 5, with 17 bases in between. Germline assignment: CDR1 MGHDK and CDR2 SYGVNS. The time point denotes: technical triplicate 3. The sorted libraries took fewer than 1.2 million CD4+ or CD8+ T cells. This clonotype was counted many times. The cDNA was synthesized by means of template-switch 5'RACE, which was carried out with 10-nucleotide random UMIs. Every sequencing run produced over 160 million TCR-beta sequences that came from 15-18 subjects. One entry per CDR3 protein, called by TCRdb with MiXCR from the 5' RACE reads. The data show fewer than 35,000 distinct CDR3 sequences, around 16% seen once.

Specimen: CD4+ T cells from blood. The rearrangement links TRBV25-1 to TRBJ2-3, with D perhaps TRBD2 (7 bases). This receptor was taken from a female donor with HTLV-1-associated myelopathy (HAM/TSP). DNA of the CDR3: TGTGCCAGCAGTGAACCCGGGGCGGGGGCGATAGATACGCAGTATTTT. The encoded protein is CASSEPGAGAIDTQYF.